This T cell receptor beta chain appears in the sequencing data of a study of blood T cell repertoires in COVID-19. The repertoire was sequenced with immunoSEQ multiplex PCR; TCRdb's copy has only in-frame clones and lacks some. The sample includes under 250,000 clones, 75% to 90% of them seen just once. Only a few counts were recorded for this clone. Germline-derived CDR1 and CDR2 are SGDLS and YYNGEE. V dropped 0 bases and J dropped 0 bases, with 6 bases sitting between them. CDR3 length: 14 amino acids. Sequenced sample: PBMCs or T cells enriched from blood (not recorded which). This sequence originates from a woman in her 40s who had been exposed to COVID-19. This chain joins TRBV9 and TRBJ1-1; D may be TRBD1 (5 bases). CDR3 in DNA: TGTGCCAGCAGCGTAGGGGGGGTGAACACTGAAGCTTTCTTT. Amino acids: CASSVGGVNTEAFF.